These 5 T cell receptor beta chains share one sample of origin, sequenced in a study of immune cell composition in non-small cell lung cancer. Only in-frame clones appear in the TCRdb table, and some are missing; sequencing was by immunoSEQ multiplex PCR. Altogether about 3,400 clones are present, approximately 67% being singletons, with the ten largest covering roughly a fifth. The normal lung sample lay at least 3 cm, and maximally far, from the tumour. Sequencing was carried out using non-adjacent lung tissue. These receptors originate from a human donor with non-small cell lung cancer.

This rearrangement joins TRBV7-2 to TRBJ2-1; 7 bases fit TRBD1. This CDR3 contains 17 residues. The ends lost 1 base at V and 3 bases at J; junction bases unmatched: 9. Germline values: CDR1 SGHTA, CDR2 FQGNSA. CDR3 sequence reads: CASSLDPRDSGYNEQFF. CDR3 nucleotide sequence: TGTGCCAGCAGCTTAGATCCTAGGGACAGTGGCTACAATGAGCAGTTCTTC.

This clone is deemed large. V usage is TRBV6-5 and J usage is TRBJ1-6; 7 bases are shared with TRBD1. Germline CDR1 is MNHEY and CDR2 is SVGAGI. The CDR3 has 14 amino acids. The ends lost 6 bases at V and 7 bases at J; junction bases unmatched: 6. The CDR3 DNA sequence: TGTGCCAGCAGAAGGACAGGCCGCAATTCACCCCTCCACTTT. This codes for CASRRTGRNSPLHF.

This chain uses TRBV9 with TRBJ2-3; D unclear. The germline V and J ends were trimmed by 4 bases and 1 base, with 10 bases remaining between them. Germline CDR1 and CDR2: SGDLS and YYNGEE. The CDR3 extends over 14 amino acids. The CDR3 reads CASSPHGGTDTQYF. The CDR3 nucleotides read TGTGCCAGCAGCCCACATGGAGGCACAGATACGCAGTATTTT.

This clone has only one observation. V and J are TRBV6-6 and TRBJ2-7; 8 positions match TRBD1. Trimming cost V 6 bases and J 6 bases; bases outside gene matches: 4. CDR1 and CDR2 from the germline V gene are MNHNY and SVGAGI (reference sequence). The CDR3 contains 12 residues. CDR3 in amino acids: CASRGQGSEQYF. The CDR3 DNA sequence: TGTGCCAGCAGAGGACAGGGATCCGAGCAGTACTTC.

This clone showed up just a few times. J is TRBJ2-2 and V is TRBV9; D is perhaps TRBD2 (7 bases). CDR3 size: 14 residues. Germline V CDR1 and CDR2: SGDLS, YYNGEE. Between the trimmed V and J ends, which lost 0 bases and 6 bases, there was a span of 9 bases. This chain's CDR3 is CASSVGGGAGELFF. Here the CDR3 DNA reads TGTGCCAGCAGCGTAGGGGGGGGCGCCGGGGAGCTGTTTTTT.